The 4 T cell receptor beta chains below come from one sample, sequenced in a study of monozygotic twins with inflammatory bowel disease. From its re-call of the 5' RACE reads, TCRdb lists each CDR3 protein once, without DNA. This table holds approximately 330,000 distinct CDR3 sequences. Material: blood. These receptors were obtained from a human donor with ulcerative colitis or Crohn's disease, or a healthy co-twin of an affected twin (not recorded which).

The chain is built from TRBV4-2 and TRBJ2-6; TCRdb calls TRBD1, which cannot be checked without DNA. Germline CDR1 and CDR2: LGHNA and YNFKEQ. The CDR3 length is 22 residues. The CDR3: CASSLGSNPGESRFVWANVLTF.

This chain connects TRBV3-1 to TRBJ2-3; the TRBD2 assignment by TCRdb is unverifiable without DNA. This CDR3 comprises 13 residues. Germline lookup yields CDR1 LGHDT and CDR2 YNNKEL (reference sequence). This CDR3 is CASSVTSGKAQYF.

The V call is TRBV12-3 or TRBV12-4, the J call TRBJ1-1. CDR3 length: 11 residues. The chain's CDR3 is CASSFRYGAFF.

The chain is built from TRBV12-3 or TRBV12-4 and TRBJ1-1. The CDR3 is 15 residues long. CDR3 in amino acids: CASTPRLGLNTEAFF.